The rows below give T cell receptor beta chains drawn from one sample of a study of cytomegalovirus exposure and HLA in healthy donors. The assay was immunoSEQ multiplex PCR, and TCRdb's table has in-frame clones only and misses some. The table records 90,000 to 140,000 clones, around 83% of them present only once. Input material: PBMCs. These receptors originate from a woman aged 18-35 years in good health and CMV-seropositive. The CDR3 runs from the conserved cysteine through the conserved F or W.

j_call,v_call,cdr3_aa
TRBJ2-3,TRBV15,CATSRADRFTDTQYF
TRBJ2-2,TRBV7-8,CASSAGLVTGELFF
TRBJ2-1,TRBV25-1,CASSPGLAGEQFF
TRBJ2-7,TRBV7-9,CASSGLAGRKLEQYF
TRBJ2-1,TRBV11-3,CASSSRTSGNEQFF
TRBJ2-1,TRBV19,CASGGRGYNEQFF
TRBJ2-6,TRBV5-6,CASSLPQGARGANVLTF
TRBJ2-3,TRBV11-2,CASSLPADTQYF
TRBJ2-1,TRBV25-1,CASSAVAEEPYNEQFF
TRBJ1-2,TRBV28,CASSFLGQGANYGYTF
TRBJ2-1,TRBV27,CASSLQLAGGNNEQFF
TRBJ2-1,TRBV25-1,CASSTPGQGKSRQFF
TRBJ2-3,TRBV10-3,CAISVRGDTQYF
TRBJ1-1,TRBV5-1,CASNFGGNTEAFF
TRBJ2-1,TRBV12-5,CASGLVRGLAASNEQFF
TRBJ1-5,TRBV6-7,CASSHMGHLDQPQHF
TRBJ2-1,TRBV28,CASSRDSARNEQFF
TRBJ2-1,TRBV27,CASSKTGYEQFF
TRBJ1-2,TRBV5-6,CASSRTGAVDYGYTF
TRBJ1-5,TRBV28,CASSFVGRLGNQPQHF
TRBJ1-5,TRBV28,CASRRAYSNQPQHF
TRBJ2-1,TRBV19,CASRTRGQGVRNEQFF
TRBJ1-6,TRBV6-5,CASSSAGYVVSPLHF
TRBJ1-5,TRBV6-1,CASSGTGVGNQPQHF
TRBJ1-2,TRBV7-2,CASSLIAQGFHGYTF
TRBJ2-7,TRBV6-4,CATRDSGTYEQYF
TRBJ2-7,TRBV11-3,CASSLYLDASGGSSYEQYF
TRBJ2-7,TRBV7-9,CASSSEDYYEQYF
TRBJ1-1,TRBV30,CAWSVLDRGIAFF
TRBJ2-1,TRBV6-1,CASSEGLAGDNEQFF
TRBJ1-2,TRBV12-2,CASRPRGWGGGYTF
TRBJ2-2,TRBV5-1,CASSLRGNTGELFF
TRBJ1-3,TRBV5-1,CASSPADGSSGNTIYF
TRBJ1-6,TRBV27,CASSSGTTNSPLHF
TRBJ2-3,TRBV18,CASSIRSGGATDTQYF
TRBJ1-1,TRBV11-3,CASSRGFGRTEAFF
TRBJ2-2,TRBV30,CALDGGGGELFF
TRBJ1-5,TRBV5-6,CASSPPRGQSVGQPQHF
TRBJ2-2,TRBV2,CASSGDKGSGELFF
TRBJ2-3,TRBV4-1,CASSLAETSGGTDTQYF
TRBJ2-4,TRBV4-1,CASSQDRPGMRDIQYF
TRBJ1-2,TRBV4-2,CASSQTGSDGYTF
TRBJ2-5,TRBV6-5,CASRGLAGVGETQYF
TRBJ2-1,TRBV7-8,CASSLAGGGPEQFF
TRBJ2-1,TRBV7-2,CASTHRVGGEQFF
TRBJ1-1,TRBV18,CASSPPSIQGSAEAFF
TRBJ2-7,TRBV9,CASSVGGQPYEQYF
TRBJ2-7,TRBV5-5,CASSLGSGDNEQYF
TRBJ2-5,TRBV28,CASSTGGEQETQYF
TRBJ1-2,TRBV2,CASRAGQGGGYTF